This T cell receptor (beta chain) derives from a study of regulatory T cells in long-lasting Graves disease. TCR beta libraries were built with iRepertoire HTBI primers and Arm-PCR of CDR3 regions. From the multiplex PCR reads, TCRdb called clonotypes with MiXCR, one entry per CDR3 protein. The table has under 300,000 distinct CDR3 sequences, 15% to 20% seen once; the top ten hold roughly a fifth. Specified time point: newly diagnosed GD, antithyroid drugs for less than 3 months. Extracted RNA from PBMCs served as the source of the TCR library. Staff took 7.5 to 9.5 milliliters of peripheral blood and put it into EDTA tubes. The V segment lost 2 bases and the J segment 4 bases; nucleotides outside the gene matches: 7. Germline CDR1 and CDR2: DFQATT and SNEGSKA (reference sequence). This CDR3 has 14 residues.

The sequence came from a female donor with Graves disease. The material sequenced was peripheral blood mononuclear cells (PBMCs), taken at new diagnosis, from a patient treated with antithyroid drugs. The gene calls are TRBV20-1 and TRBJ2-7, with TRBD1 identical over 8 bases. The CDR3 coding sequence is TGCAGTGCTAGACTCCGGACAGGGAGGTACGAGCAGTACTTC. Encoded protein: CSARLRTGRYEQYF.